The next 5 T cell receptor beta chains were all read from a single sample in a study of T-cell memory formation after mild COVID-19. TCRdb itself ran the 5' RACE reads through MiXCR, one entry per CDR3 protein. The sample has 120,000 or so distinct CDR3 sequences, around a sixth seen once; the top ten hold roughly 14%. The sequenced sample was PBMCs or a T cell subset sorted from them (not recorded which). All receptors derive from an adult woman who had mild COVID-19 (a few samples of this study predate the infection). Cell type and time point are not known.

This clonotype has a handful of counts. The chain links TRBV4-3 to TRBJ2-5; D is undetermined. Germline loops: CDR1 LGHNA, CDR2 YSLEER. The CDR3 loop spans 14 amino acids. V was clipped by 0 bases and J by 7 bases, with 12 bases between them. The CDR3 reads CASSQEVAPGTQYF. Written as DNA, the CDR3 is TGCGCCAGCAGCCAAGAGGTGGCTCCTGGGACCCAGTACTTC.

V gene TRBV12-3 or TRBV12-4 combines with J gene TRBJ1-1; D gene ambiguous. V shed 8 bases and J shed 1 base, with 11 bases lying between them. This CDR3 has 13 amino acids. CDR3 sequence reads: CASGGAGNTEAFF. DNA of the CDR3: TGTGCCAGCGGAGGAGCGGGGAACACTGAAGCTTTCTTT.

This clonotype was recorded at least ten times. The chain recombines TRBV12-3 or TRBV12-4 with TRBJ2-5; 9 bases map to TRBD2. The CDR3 is 13 residues long. V gave up 8 bases and J gave up 5 bases; unmatched junction bases: 6. This CDR3 is CASGLAGTETQYF. The CDR3 DNA reads TGTGCCAGCGGCCTAGCGGGAACGGAGACCCAGTACTTC.

The rearrangement uses TRBV9 and TRBJ2-5; 7 nucleotides agree with TRBD1. CDR1 and CDR2 from the germline V gene are SGDLS and YYNGEE. The CDR3 is 13 residues long. The J segment lost 3 bases and the V segment lost 4 bases, leaving 3 bases of the junction unmatched. The DNA of the CDR3 is TGTGCCAGCAGCCCAGGGACAGAAGAGACCCAGTACTTC. Its protein is CASSPGTEETQYF.

The table lists this clonotype with a few counts. J is TRBJ2-3 and V is TRBV3-1; 9 bases are shared with TRBD1. V dropped 2 bases and J dropped 4; count of bases not matched to a gene: 7. The CDR3 totals 16 residues. Germline-derived CDR1 and CDR2 are LGHDT and YNNKEL (reference sequence). The CDR3 is CASSQRITGGADTQYF. The CDR3 DNA reads TGTGCCAGCAGCCAAAGGATCACAGGGGGCGCAGATACGCAGTATTTT.